This T cell receptor (beta chain) was found in a study of blood T cell repertoires in COVID-19. TCRdb keeps only in-frame clones here, not all; method: immunoSEQ multiplex PCR. The top ten clones hold roughly 2.9% of a sample with about 300,000 clones, around 92% of them seen once. This study enrolled people aged about 18 to 90 from under 25 US geographic areas. The V and J ends lost 4 bases and 0 bases respectively, with 4 bases between them. This CDR3 has 13 residues. The chain is built from TRBV12-3 or TRBV12-4 and TRBJ2-1; D gene ambiguous. Sequenced: PBMCs or T cells enriched from blood (not recorded which). The sequence derives from a woman aged 50 to 65 who had been exposed to COVID-19. DNA of the CDR3: TGTGCCAGCAGTTCAGTCTCCTACAATGAGCAGTTCTTC. It encodes CASSSVSYNEQFF.